This entry concerns a single T cell receptor beta chain. Its antigen remains unidentified. Study processing details: For the immunoSEQ data, sequences were junction-only without quality scores, so filtering differed. Generated by immunoSEQ multiplex PCR, the TCRdb table keeps only in-frame clones and is missing some. Clonal size and the V and J genes are those of that table, whereas D and trimming came from the DNA. This table holds under 850,000 clones, around 70% found once. The sample originates from a study of shared clonotypes between healthy human individuals. V gave up 3 bases and J gave up 3 bases, with 12 bases separating them. Per the germline V gene, CDR1 is MGHDK and CDR2 is SYGVNS. The CDR3 runs to 15 residues. Whole-study results and caveats: Only blood was sampled, and tissue TCR repertoires likely differ from blood ones.

The J gene is TRBJ1-5, the V gene TRBV25-1; D is possibly TRBD1 (5 bases). The sequence was collected from a woman aged 25-40 years in good health. Material for sequencing was memory CD4+ T cells sorted from blood. Documented subset: CD45RA-negative fraction. CDR3 sequence reads: CASSEAGHPNQPQHF. CDR3 DNA: TGTGCCAGCAGTGAGGCTGGACACCCCAATCAGCCCCAGCATTTT.